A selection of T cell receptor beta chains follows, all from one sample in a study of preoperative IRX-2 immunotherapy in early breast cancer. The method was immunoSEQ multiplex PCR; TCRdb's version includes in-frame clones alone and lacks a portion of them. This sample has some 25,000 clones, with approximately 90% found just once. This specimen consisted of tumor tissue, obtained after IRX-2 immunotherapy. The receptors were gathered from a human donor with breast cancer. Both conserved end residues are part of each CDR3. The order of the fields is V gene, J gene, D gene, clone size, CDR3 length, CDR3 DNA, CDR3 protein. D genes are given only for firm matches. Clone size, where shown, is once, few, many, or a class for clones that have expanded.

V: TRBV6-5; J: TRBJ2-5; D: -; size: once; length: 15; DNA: TGTGCCAGCAGTGTAGAGGGGGGCCAAGTTGGGACCCAGTACTTC; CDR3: CASSVEGGQVGTQYF
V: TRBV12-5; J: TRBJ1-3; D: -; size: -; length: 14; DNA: TGTGCTAGTGGGCAAGGGGCGTCTGGAAACACCATATATTTT; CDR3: CASGQGASGNTIYF
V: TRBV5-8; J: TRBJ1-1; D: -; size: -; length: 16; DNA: TGTGCCAGCCCCTCCTTTGATACAGGGAGGAACACTGAAGCTTTCTTT; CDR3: CASPSFDTGRNTEAFF
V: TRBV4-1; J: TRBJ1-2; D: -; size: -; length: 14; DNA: TGCGCCAGCAGCCAAGACTTGACCCATTATGGCTACACCTTC; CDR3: CASSQDLTHYGYTF
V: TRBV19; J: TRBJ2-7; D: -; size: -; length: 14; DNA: TGTGCCAGTAGGGCCACTAGGGATACCTACGAGCAGTACTTC; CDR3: CASRATRDTYEQYF
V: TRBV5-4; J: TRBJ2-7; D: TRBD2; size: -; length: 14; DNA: TGTGCCAGCAGCTTGAGCGGGAGTGGTTACGAGCAGTACTTC; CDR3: CASSLSGSGYEQYF
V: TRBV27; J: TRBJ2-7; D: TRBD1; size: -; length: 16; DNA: TGTGCCAGCAGTTTATCGGCAGGGACAGTGACCTACGAGCAGTACTTC; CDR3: CASSLSAGTVTYEQYF
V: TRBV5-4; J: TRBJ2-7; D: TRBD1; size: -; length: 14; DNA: TGTGCCAGCAGCATCGGACAGGGGATCTGGGAGCAGTACTTC; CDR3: CASSIGQGIWEQYF
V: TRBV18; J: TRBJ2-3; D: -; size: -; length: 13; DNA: TGTGCCAGCTACCGACGGGAATCAGATACGCAGTATTTT; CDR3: CASYRRESDTQYF
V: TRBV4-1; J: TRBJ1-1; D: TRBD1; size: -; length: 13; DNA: TGCGCCAGCAGCACCTCCGGGACAGCCGCCACTTTCTTT; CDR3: CASSTSGTAATFF
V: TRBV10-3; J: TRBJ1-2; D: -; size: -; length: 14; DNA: TGTGCCATCAGTGAGGGGGAACAGGGCTATGGCTACACCTTC; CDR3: CAISEGEQGYGYTF